The rows below give T cell receptor beta chains drawn from one sample of a study of cytomegalovirus exposure and HLA in healthy donors. The table came from immunoSEQ multiplex PCR; TCRdb's copy has only in-frame clones and leaves some out. The sample includes roughly 180,000 clones, more than 75% seen only once; the top ten take approximately 7.7%. The sample was PBMCs. Receptor source: a young man in good health and CMV-seropositive. Both conserved end residues are part of each CDR3. A D gene is named only where the DNA matches it firmly. Rows may omit the clone size; those that give it use once, few, many or a size class.

V	D	size	J	DNA	CDR3
TRBV9	-	-	TRBJ1-2	TGTGCCAGCAGCGTAGGCAACCTCTATGGCTACACCTTC	CASSVGNLYGYTF
TRBV6-6	-	many	TRBJ2-5	TGTGCCAGCAGTCCCCCGGCGGGGGCGACCACAGAGACCCAGTACTTC	CASSPPAGATTETQYF
TRBV9	-	once	TRBJ1-1	TGTGCCAGCAGCGTACCCCCAGCAGGGAACACTGAAGCTTTCTTT	CASSVPPAGNTEAFF
TRBV15	TRBD1	-	TRBJ1-4	TGTGCCACCAGCAGAGGAAAAGGGGGCGAAGAAAAACTGTTTTTT	CATSRGKGGEEKLFF
TRBV6-5	TRBD2	-	TRBJ2-1	TGTGCCAGCAGCCCCCTAGGGGACGGGACTAGTCGGTTCTTC	CASSPLGDGTSRFF
TRBV9	TRBD1	once	TRBJ2-2	TGTGCCAGCAGCGTAGTGGGGGACAGGGGGCTTGCCGGGGAGCTGTTTTTT	CASSVVGDRGLAGELFF
TRBV5-6	-	-	TRBJ1-1	TGTGCCAGCAGCTTGGATTTCATGCGGAACACTGAAGCTTTCTTT	CASSLDFMRNTEAFF
TRBV6-5	-	-	TRBJ2-5	TGTGCCAGCACCGGGGCAGGGGATAAGGAGACCCAGTACTTC	CASTGAGDKETQYF
TRBV7-9	-	-	TRBJ1-1	TGTGCCAGCAGCCCCCCGGGGGTAGCGGGAACTGAAGCTTTCTTT	CASSPPGVAGTEAFF
TRBV14	TRBD1	-	TRBJ1-4	TGTGCCAGCAGCCGAACAGGGGGCTTTGGGGAAAAACTGTTTTTT	CASSRTGGFGEKLFF
TRBV20-1	-	-	TRBJ2-1	TGCAGTGCTCTTATCGACAATGAGCAGTTCTTC	CSALIDNEQFF
TRBV7-3	-	-	TRBJ2-3	TGTGCCAGCAGCCTCCGGGAGAAAGATACGCAGTATTTT	CASSLREKDTQYF
TRBV7-2	-	-	TRBJ1-1	TGTGCCAGCAGCTTAAGCGGGATCAACACTGAAGCTTTCTTT	CASSLSGINTEAFF
TRBV5-1	TRBD1	-	TRBJ1-2	TGCGCCAGCAGCCTATGGGGGGTTGCCACAACAGGACAGGGCCGGAAGATAAATGGCTACACCTTC	CASSLWGVATTGQGRKINGYTF
TRBV4-1	TRBD1	once	TRBJ2-1	TGCGCCAGCAGCCATTCGGACAGGGGGGGCTACAATGAGCAGTTCTTC	CASSHSDRGGYNEQFF
TRBV2	TRBD1	-	TRBJ2-1	TGTGCCAGCACTCCCGGGACAGCTTCCTACAATGAGCAGTTCTTC	CASTPGTASYNEQFF
TRBV5-1	-	-	TRBJ2-2	TGCGCCAGCAGCTTGGTAGACCGGGCGCTTAACACCGGGGAGCTGTTTTTT	CASSLVDRALNTGELFF
TRBV27	TRBD1	few	TRBJ2-7	TGTGCCAGCAGTTTTGGACAGGAGTTCGAGCAGTACTTC	CASSFGQEFEQYF
TRBV7-9	TRBD1	once	TRBJ2-3	TGTGCCAGCAGCCGTCAGGGGGCGAGCACAGATACGCAGTATTTT	CASSRQGASTDTQYF
TRBV2	-	-	TRBJ2-2	TGTGCCAGCAGTGAATTACGGTTGAACACCGGGGAGCTGTTTTTT	CASSELRLNTGELFF
TRBV7-9	TRBD2	-	TRBJ2-7	TGTGCCAGCACCGGGGGGATCTCCTACGAGCAGTACTTC	CASTGGISYEQYF
TRBV6-5	TRBD1	-	TRBJ1-4	TGTGCCAGCAGTTCGGACAGGGGACGTGAAAAACTGTTTTTT	CASSSDRGREKLFF
TRBV27	TRBD2	-	TRBJ2-3	TGTGCCAGCAGTTTCGAATTCCGGGCTAGCGGGATTAATACGCAGTATTTT	CASSFEFRASGINTQYF
TRBV5-5	-	-	TRBJ1-5	TGTGCCAGCAGCTTGTTCGGGAGCGACCAGCCCCAGCATTTT	CASSLFGSDQPQHF
TRBV29-1	-	-	TRBJ2-7	TGCAGCGTTGAAGAGTTTGGGAGCGAGCAGTACTTC	CSVEEFGSEQYF
TRBV21-1	-	-	TRBJ2-7	TGTGCCAGCAGCAAAGAGGGCTTAGGGGACTCTACCTACGAGCAGTACTTC	CASSKEGLGDSTYEQYF
TRBV14	-	-	TRBJ2-7	TGTGCCAGCAGCCAAGTCTTCAGGGACGAGCAGTACTTC	CASSQVFRDEQYF
TRBV4-1	-	-	TRBJ1-1	TGCGCCAGCAGCCAGAGTCAGTACACTGAAGCTTTCTTT	CASSQSQYTEAFF
TRBV18	-	-	TRBJ2-7	TGTGCCAGCTCACCTGGGAACTACGAGCAGTACTTC	CASSPGNYEQYF
TRBV5-6	-	-	TRBJ2-7	TGTGCCAGCAGCTTGGATAGCATAGTGCCCTACGAGCAGTACTTC	CASSLDSIVPYEQYF
TRBV6-1	-	-	TRBJ1-1	TGTGCCAGCAGGGGCGGGACACTCCACACTGAAGCTTTCTTT	CASRGGTLHTEAFF
TRBV28	TRBD2	few	TRBJ2-7	TGTGCCAGCAGTTTACTTGCGGGAGGAAAGGAGCAGTACTTC	CASSLLAGGKEQYF
TRBV27	-	-	TRBJ1-1	TGTGCCAGCAGTTTTGATCAGGGGAACACTGAAGCTTTCTTT	CASSFDQGNTEAFF
TRBV29-1	TRBD1	-	TRBJ1-1	TGCAGCGTTGGGGGGACAGGGGGCAGTACTGAAGCTTTCTTT	CSVGGTGGSTEAFF
TRBV2	TRBD1	-	TRBJ1-5	TGTGCCAGCAACGACCCGACAGGGAGCAATCAGCCCCAGCATTTT	CASNDPTGSNQPQHF
TRBV29-1	-	many	TRBJ2-1	TGCAGCGTTGAAATTTACAATGAGCAGTTCTTC	CSVEIYNEQFF
TRBV30	-	-	TRBJ2-7	TGTGCCTGGAGTGTACGAAGTCTCTCCTACGAGCAGTACTTC	CAWSVRSLSYEQYF
TRBV14	-	-	TRBJ2-7	TGTGCCAGCAGCCAGGGGGACGAGCAGTACTTC	CASSQGDEQYF
TRBV7-7	-	-	TRBJ1-1	TGTGCTAGCAGCTTAATTGGGGGTGCTGAAGCTTTCTTT	CASSLIGGAEAFF